These 28 T cell receptor beta chains share one sample of origin, sequenced in a study of cytomegalovirus exposure and HLA in healthy donors. The assay was immunoSEQ multiplex PCR, and TCRdb's table has in-frame clones only and misses some. The sample lists about 170,000 clones, 86% occurring once. Material for sequencing was PBMCs. Source of these receptors: a man younger than 35 in good health and CMV-seropositive.

This rearrangement joins TRBV5-4 to TRBJ2-1, with D maybe TRBD2 (6 bases). V lost 4 bases to trimming and J lost 8 bases, with 13 bases between them. The germline gives CDR1 SGHNT, CDR2 YYREEE (reference sequence). The CDR3 runs to 13 residues. The CDR3 region is CASSPRGSDEQFF. In DNA form, the CDR3 reads TGTGCCAGCAGCCCTCGGGGGAGCGATGAGCAGTTCTTC.

The rearrangement uses TRBV19 and TRBJ2-3, with D possibly matching TRBD1 (6 bases). This CDR3 has 13 amino acids. Per germline, CDR1 LNHDA and CDR2 SQIVND (reference sequence). V was clipped by 5 bases and J by 2 bases, with 8 bases between them. The CDR3 DNA reads TGTGCCAGTAGTCAGGGGTACACAGATACGCAGTATTTT. The encoded protein is CASSQGYTDTQYF.

This clone has more than one count but fewer than ten. The chain has TRBV5-6 and TRBJ1-2; possibly TRBD1 for D (6 bases). In germline, CDR1 is SGHDT, CDR2 YYEEEE. V was cut by 5 bases and J by 4 bases, with 9 bases left in between. The CDR3 loop spans 12 amino acids. CDR3 DNA: TGTGCCAGCAGGGGGGACATCTATGGCTACACCTTC. This encodes CASRGDIYGYTF.

The chain is built from TRBV7-8 and TRBJ1-1; D remains ambiguous. Germline-derived CDR1 and CDR2 are SGHVS and FQNEAQ. The V gene lost 4 bases and the J gene lost 3 bases, with 15 bases spanning the gap. This CDR3 contains 15 residues. CDR3 nucleotides: TGTGCCAGCAGCTCCCGGGTACGCGGGGACACTGAAGCTTTCTTT. The encoded protein is CASSSRVRGDTEAFF.

The V call is TRBV6-5, the J call TRBJ2-5; TRBD2 matches at 9 bases. The CDR3 is 15 amino acids. Unmatched junction bases numbered 7, after V lost 3 bases and J lost 5 bases. Germline-derived CDR1 and CDR2 are MNHEY and SVGAGI. DNA of the CDR3: TGTGCCAGCAGTTATTATTTAGCGGGGGTGGAGACCCAGTACTTC. Translating gives CASSYYLAGVETQYF.

This clone came up a few times. The V call is TRBV30, the J call TRBJ2-1; D possibly corresponds to TRBD2 (6 bases). V was clipped by 8 bases and J by 7 bases, with 18 bases between them. The CDR3 runs to 13 residues. Germline lookup yields CDR1 GTSNPN and CDR2 SVGIG (reference sequence). For the CDR3, the DNA is TGTGCCCGTGAGCAGGAGGGAAAGAATGAGCAGTTCTTC. Protein: CAREQEGKNEQFF.

V and J are TRBV2 and TRBJ2-7; possibly TRBD2 for D (5 bases). The CDR3 runs 15 residues. CDR1 is SNHLY and CDR2 is FYNNEI in the germline V gene. V lost 4 bases, J lost 1 base, and 14 bases lay in between. CDR3 DNA sequence: TGTGCCAGCAGTGCGGGGTCAGCCGTTTCCTACGAGCAGTACTTC. It codes for CASSAGSAVSYEQYF.

The J gene is TRBJ1-1, the V gene TRBV4-3; weak D call: TRBD1 (6 bases). Trimming shortened V by 1 base and J by 3 bases, and 9 bases separated the two germline ends. Germline CDR1 reads LGHNA; CDR2 reads YSLEER. The CDR3 extends over 14 amino acids. Here the CDR3 DNA reads TGCGCCAGCAGCCAAGGGGGGGGCTACACTGAAGCTTTCTTT. Protein: CASSQGGGYTEAFF.

This chain uses TRBV7-2 with TRBJ1-5; possibly TRBD1 for D (5 bases). This CDR3 has 17 residues. CDR1 is SGHTA and CDR2 is FQGNSA in the germline V gene. The V and J ends lost 5 bases and 1 base respectively, with 18 bases between them. CDR3 in amino acids: CASSIPGREASNQPQHF. The CDR3 DNA reads as TGTGCCAGCAGCATACCCGGCAGGGAGGCCAGCAATCAGCCCCAGCATTTT.

This sequence joins TRBV27 and TRBJ2-5, with TRBD2 as a possible D gene (6 bases). V was trimmed by 4 bases and J by 4 bases, leaving 16 bases between them. Looked up from germline, CDR1 is MNHEY and CDR2 is SMNVEV (reference sequence). CDR3 size: 15 residues. DNA for the CDR3: TGTGCCAGCAGTTCCTCACGGGGTAGCGGAGAGACCCAGTACTTC. Amino acids: CASSSSRGSGETQYF.

The rearrangement links TRBV7-2 to TRBJ1-5; D gene unclear. Trimming removed 3 bases from V and 0 bases from J, with 9 bases in between. The CDR3 loop spans 15 amino acids. The V gene's germline CDR1 is SGHTA and CDR2 FQGNSA. DNA of the CDR3: TGTGCCAGCAGCTTCTCTCAGGATAGCAATCAGCCCCAGCATTTT. Amino acid sequence: CASSFSQDSNQPQHF.

J is TRBJ2-7 and V is TRBV7-6; D remains unclear. Trimming cost V 0 bases and J 6 bases, with 9 bases left between them. Germline CDR1 SGHVS, CDR2 FNYEAQ. The CDR3 consists of 13 residues. CDR3 protein: CASSLAWQAEQYF. The CDR3 DNA sequence: TGTGCCAGCAGCTTAGCGTGGCAGGCCGAGCAGTACTTC.

The chain joins TRBV5-4 to TRBJ2-7; 7 bases fit TRBD2. The V gene's germline CDR1 is SGHNT and CDR2 YYREEE (reference sequence). The length of the CDR3 is 14 residues. The V gene end was trimmed by 2 bases and the J gene end by 0 bases; junction bases not matched to a gene: 2. The CDR3 region has the DNA TGTGCCAGCAGCTTATCTAGCGGCTCCTACGAGCAGTACTTC. This translates into CASSLSSGSYEQYF.

This chain joins TRBV29-1 and TRBJ1-1; weak D call: TRBD1 (6 bases). V was shortened by 6 bases and J by 8 bases, with 10 bases between the two germline ends. Germline CDR1 SQVTM, CDR2 ANQGSEA. The CDR3 loop spans 10 amino acids. Here the CDR3 reads CSVSGGEAFF. The CDR3 bases are TGCAGCGTGAGTGGGGGCGAAGCTTTCTTT.

This clone was observed a handful of times. The chain recombines TRBV13 with TRBJ2-1, with D possibly being TRBD2 (5 bases). The CDR3 has 13 residues. Trimming left V 6 bases short and J 7 bases short, with 13 bases between. CDR1 is PRHDT and CDR2 is FYEKMQ in the germline V gene (reference sequence). The CDR3 coding sequence is TGTGCCAGCAGGACCATGCTAGCTAATGAGCAGTTCTTC. Protein sequence: CASRTMLANEQFF.

With respect to this clone: Sequence at one end of the junction differs from germline and may be a read error. This chain connects TRBV7-7 to TRBJ1-3; D not resolved. The CDR3 runs to 15 residues. Germline lookup yields CDR1 SSHAT and CDR2 FNYEAQ (reference sequence). The CDR3 reads CASSLGAGSGNTIYF. Here the CDR3 DNA reads TGTGCTAGCAGCTTAGGAGCGGGCTCTGGAAACACCATATATTTT.

The gene calls are TRBV28 and TRBJ1-1; D is ambiguous. Trimming left V 6 bases short and J 4 bases short, with 12 bases between. There are 13 residues in the CDR3. Germline V gene lookup returns CDR1 MDHEN and CDR2 SYDVKM. The CDR3 sequence: CASRLEGATEAFF. The CDR3 DNA is TGTGCCAGCAGACTTGAGGGCGCCACTGAAGCTTTCTTT.

The chain joins TRBV7-9 to TRBJ1-2; 7 nucleotides line up with TRBD1. Germline CDR1 is SEHNR and CDR2 is FQNEAQ (reference sequence). This CDR3 spans 13 amino acids. With V trimmed by 5 bases and J by 8 bases, 8 bases remained unmatched. The CDR3 DNA reads as TGTGCCAGCAGCCGAGGGACAGTCTGGGGCTACACCTTC. Protein product: CASSRGTVWGYTF.

V and J are TRBV15 and TRBJ2-1; TRBD2 matches 10 bases. The CDR3 has 16 residues. CDR1 is LNHNV and CDR2 is YYDKDF in the germline V gene (reference sequence). V lost 3 bases, J lost 10 bases, and 12 bases stayed unmatched. The CDR3 DNA reads as TGTGCCACCAGCAGGGCCAGCGGGAGGGCCTTTTACGAGCAGTTCTTC. Residues: CATSRASGRAFYEQFF.

The J gene is TRBJ2-3, the V gene TRBV4-1; 7 nucleotides agree with TRBD2. The CDR3 runs to 18 residues. The V segment lost 0 bases and the J segment 3 bases; nucleotides outside the gene matches: 12. Germline-derived CDR1 and CDR2 are MGHRA and YSYEKL. Here the CDR3 DNA reads TGCGCCAGCAGCCAAGATGCGCGGGGGTTCGGAATGACAGATACGCAGTATTTT. As protein: CASSQDARGFGMTDTQYF.

V usage is TRBV28 and J usage is TRBJ1-5, with D perhaps matching TRBD1 (6 bases). V lost 8 bases and J 7 bases, leaving 27 bases between the germline ends. The CDR3 runs to 17 residues. Germline CDR1 MDHEN, CDR2 SYDVKM. CDR3 DNA sequence: TGTGCCAGCGTTCATCAGGGGATTGTGGGAGCTGGACAGCCCCAGCATTTT. Translation: CASVHQGIVGAGQPQHF.

The chain employs TRBV11-3 and TRBJ2-1; 7 nucleotides align to TRBD2. Per germline, CDR1 SGHNT and CDR2 YENEEA. The length of the CDR3 is 15 residues. With 1 base clipped from V and 4 bases from J, the junction kept 4 bases outside the gene matches. This CDR3 is CASSLGGGAYNEQFF. The CDR3 DNA sequence: TGTGCCAGCAGCTTAGGGGGAGGGGCATACAATGAGCAGTTCTTC.

The CDR3 reads CASSRGLAGAGEQYF. The CDR3 DNA sequence: TGTGCCAGCAGTAGGGGACTAGCGGGAGCAGGCGAGCAGTACTTC. The genes are TRBV2 and TRBJ2-7; 14 nucleotides match TRBD2. The CDR3 extends over 15 amino acids. The ends lost 5 bases at V and 6 bases at J; junction bases unmatched: 6. In germline, CDR1 is SNHLY, CDR2 FYNNEI.

The chain is built from TRBV9 and TRBJ2-3; TRBD2 aligns across 11 bases. Germline lookup yields CDR1 SGDLS and CDR2 YYNGEE. The trim removed 3 bases at V and 9 bases at J, leaving 6 bases unmatched. The CDR3 has 14 residues. The CDR3 is CASSGGTSGRTQYF. As DNA, the CDR3 is TGTGCCAGCAGCGGCGGGACTAGCGGACGGACGCAGTATTTT.

CDR3 bases: TGTGCCAGCAGCGCAGATATACAGGGTCAGCAGTTCTTC. This sequence encodes CASSADIQGQQFF. The rearrangement joins TRBV9 to TRBJ2-1; a possible D gene is TRBD1 (6 bases). V was trimmed by 3 bases and J by 11 bases, leaving 15 bases between them. This CDR3 has 13 amino acids. Per the germline V gene, CDR1 is SGDLS and CDR2 is YYNGEE.

This clone was seen just once. This rearrangement joins TRBV9 to TRBJ2-3, with 9 bases fitting TRBD2. Germline lookup yields CDR1 SGDLS and CDR2 YYNGEE. This CDR3 is 17 amino acids long. The V and J ends lost 2 bases and 4 bases, in that order; junction bases with no gene match: 11. CDR3 sequence (DNA): TGTGCCAGCAGCGTGGACTTGGGACTAGCCGTTGCAGATACGCAGTATTTT. This gives the protein CASSVDLGLAVADTQYF.

This clone has just one count. The rearrangement links TRBV6-6 to TRBJ2-2, with 8 bases matching TRBD2. From germline, CDR1 is MNHNY and CDR2 SVGAGI (reference sequence). CDR3 length: 15 residues. The junction had 9 bases not matched to a gene; V was cut back by 6 bases and J by 6 bases. For the CDR3, the DNA is TGTGCCAGCAGCGGGGGGGGCAGTCGAGCCGGGGAGCTGTTTTTT. This codes for CASSGGGSRAGELFF.

The gene calls are TRBV19 and TRBJ2-2; possible D gene TRBD1, 5 bases. The CDR3 consists of 15 residues. V dropped 6 bases and J dropped 1 base, with 12 bases sitting between them. Germline V gene sequence: CDR1 LNHDA, CDR2 SQIVND (reference sequence). CDR3: CASSPRAVNTGELFF. The CDR3 DNA reads as TGTGCCAGTAGCCCCAGGGCTGTGAACACCGGGGAGCTGTTTTTT.